This T cell receptor (beta chain) emerged from a study of T cell changes during pregnancy in multiple sclerosis. Data came from immunoSEQ multiplex PCR; TCRdb stores just in-frame clones and leaves some out. The table includes about 17,000 clones, about 87% detected once. This material consisted of CD8+ T cells from peripheral blood mononuclear cells, taken in the third trimester of pregnancy. The sequence was obtained from a female donor in good health, enrolled as a control in a pregnancy study.

Here the CDR3 reads CASSGGQGPFYEQYF. The DNA for the CDR3 is TGTGCCAGCAGTGGGGGACAGGGGCCATTCTACGAGCAGTACTTC. V gene TRBV27 combines with J gene TRBJ2-7; 10 nucleotides match TRBD1. Germline-derived CDR1 and CDR2 are MNHEY and SMNVEV (reference sequence). V trimming: 5 bases; J trimming: 3 bases; junction bases outside the gene matches: 7. The length of the CDR3 is 15 residues.